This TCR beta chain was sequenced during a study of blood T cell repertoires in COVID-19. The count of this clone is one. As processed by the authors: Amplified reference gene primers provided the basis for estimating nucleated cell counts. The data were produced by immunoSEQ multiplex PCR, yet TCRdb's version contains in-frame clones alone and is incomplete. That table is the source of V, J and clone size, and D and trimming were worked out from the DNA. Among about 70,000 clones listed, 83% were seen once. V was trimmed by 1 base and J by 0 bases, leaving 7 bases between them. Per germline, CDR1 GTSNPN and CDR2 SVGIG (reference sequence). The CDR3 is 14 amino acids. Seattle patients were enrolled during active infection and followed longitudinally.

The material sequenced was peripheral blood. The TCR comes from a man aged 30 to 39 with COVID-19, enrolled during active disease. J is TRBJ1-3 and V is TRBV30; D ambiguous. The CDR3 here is CAWSAVFSGNTIYF. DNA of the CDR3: TGTGCCTGGAGTGCGGTGTTCTCTGGAAACACCATATATTTT.